The entry below gives a single TCR beta chain sequence along with its context. This CDR3 contains 13 residues. Trimming left V 0 bases short and J 6 bases short, with 7 bases between. CDR1 and CDR2 (germline): SGHRS, YFSETQ. This entry comes from a study of T cell clones after liver transplantation. Across the whole study: TCRbeta sequencing after a pre-transplant mixed lymphocyte reaction identified graft-donor-reactive clones, later tracked in post-transplant blood.

Only in-frame clones appear in the TCRdb table, and some are missing; sequencing was by immunoSEQ multiplex PCR. The data contain 45,000 to 60,000 clones, around 85% of them singletons. The sequenced sample was CD4+ T cells from blood, obtained before liver transplant. The receptor was isolated from a human donor who received a liver transplant. The chain combines TRBV5-1 with TRBJ2-1; D unresolved. The CDR3, as DNA: TGCGCCAGCAGCTTGGGGCTAGTCAATGAGCAGTTCTTC. This encodes CASSLGLVNEQFF.